This TCR beta chain was captured in a study of T cells in pancreatic ductal adenocarcinoma. Turning to this clone: Antigen specificity is unknown.

Repertoires were generated with immunoSEQ multiplex PCR, while TCRdb's copy carries only in-frame clones and drops some. The sample shows about 9,000 clones, over 85% of them seen only once. The selected patients with pancreatic ductal adenocarcinoma had surgery but no neoadjuvant therapy. The CDR3 is 15 residues long. Trimming cost V 6 bases and J 4 bases; bases outside gene matches: 5. Germline V gene sequence: CDR1 MNHEY, CDR2 SVGAGI. General study points: Comparisons of tumor and blood clonality may show falsely lower tumor diversity. Tumor samples had fewer productive templates and 7.5 to 9.5-fold fewer unique clonotypes than blood. The resected cohort was biased toward the minority with early-stage disease.

Input material: PBMCs. The V call is TRBV6-5, the J call TRBJ2-7; 14 bases are shared with TRBD2. This clonotype was sampled from a human donor with pancreatic ductal adenocarcinoma. As DNA, the CDR3 is TGTGCCAGCAGCTGGGGGACTAGCGGGAGTTACGAGCAGTACTTC. It specifies CASSWGTSGSYEQYF.